This is a list of T cell receptor beta chains from one sample in a study of cytomegalovirus exposure and HLA in healthy donors. This table comes from immunoSEQ multiplex PCR, and its TCRdb copy is limited to in-frame clones, with some not included. The sample lists about 160,000 clones; 70% to 85% were seen once. Sequenced: PBMCs. The receptors originated from a man aged 25 to 45 in good health and CMV-seropositive. Each CDR3 is given with its conserved first and last residue. The D gene is left open where the match is weak. Only some rows state a clone size, as once, few, many or a class for expanded clones.

.	.	TRBV27	TRBJ1-2	CASSLSMAGPRDGYTF	TGTGCCAGCAGTTTATCGATGGCGGGCCCCCGAGATGGCTACACCTTC
.	TRBD1	TRBV7-9	TRBJ2-1	CASRHPGQGYNEQFF	TGTGCCAGCAGGCACCCGGGACAGGGATACAATGAGCAGTTCTTC
.	.	TRBV6-1	TRBJ2-5	CASSEGALGETQYF	TGTGCCAGCAGTGAGGGCGCCCTGGGTGAGACCCAGTACTTC
few	.	TRBV6-1	TRBJ1-1	CASRGGLGNTEAFF	TGTGCCAGCAGAGGTGGACTGGGCAACACTGAAGCTTTCTTT
.	.	TRBV19	TRBJ2-5	CASLGDWASETQYF	TGTGCCAGTCTCGGGGATTGGGCATCGGAGACCCAGTACTTC
.	TRBD1	TRBV27	TRBJ1-1	CASSYGQGNTEAFF	TGTGCCAGCAGTTACGGACAGGGAAACACTGAAGCTTTCTTT
.	TRBD2	TRBV5-1	TRBJ2-5	CASSRSGGGQETQYF	TGCGCCAGCAGCAGAAGCGGGGGGGGTCAAGAGACCCAGTACTTC
few	TRBD1	TRBV7-9	TRBJ2-5	CASSKDRGETQYF	TGTGCCAGCAGCAAAGACAGGGGTGAGACCCAGTACTTC
.	.	TRBV28	TRBJ1-4	CASSGTEKLFF	TGTGCCAGCAGTGGCACAGAAAAACTGTTTTTT
.	.	TRBV18	TRBJ1-1	CASSDRFEAFF	TGTGCCAGCTCAGACAGGTTTGAAGCTTTCTTT
.	.	TRBV30	TRBJ1-4	CAWSVGRRGEKLFF	TGTGCCTGGAGTGTAGGGCGGAGGGGTGAAAAGCTGTTTTTT
.	TRBD1	TRBV5-1	TRBJ1-1	CASRPGTAVNTEAFF	TGCGCCAGCAGGCCCGGGACAGCAGTGAACACTGAAGCTTTCTTT
.	TRBD2	TRBV27	TRBJ2-5	CASSPRPRTGAGGRETQYF	TGTGCCAGCAGTCCCCGACCACGTACAGGGGCGGGGGGGCGAGAGACCCAGTACTTC
once	TRBD2	TRBV6-5	TRBJ2-5	CASSPGLARETQYF	TGTGCCAGCAGCCCGGGACTAGCGAGAGAGACCCAGTACTTC
.	.	TRBV28	TRBJ1-1	CASSYRAPEAFF	TGTGCCAGCAGTTACAGGGCCCCCGAAGCTTTCTTT
once	TRBD1	TRBV6-5	TRBJ2-2	CASSSGGQGNTGELFF	TGTGCCAGCAGTTCGGGGGGACAGGGGAACACCGGGGAGCTGTTTTTT
.	.	TRBV18	TRBJ2-7	CASSGAFDDEQYF	TGTGCCAGCTCAGGGGCTTTTGACGACGAGCAGTACTTC
few	.	TRBV29-1	TRBJ2-1	CSVDATKGSTYNEQFF	TGCAGCGTTGACGCTACTAAGGGGTCTACCTACAATGAGCAGTTCTTC
.	.	TRBV7-9	TRBJ2-5	CASSLEGQETQYF	TGTGCCAGCAGCTTAGAGGGGCAAGAGACCCAGTACTTC
.	TRBD1	TRBV19	TRBJ2-6	CASSLRTGTSGANVLTF	TGTGCCAGTAGTCTCCGGACAGGTACCTCTGGGGCCAACGTCCTGACTTTC
.	.	TRBV4-1	TRBJ2-3	CASSPSDRSTDTQYF	TGCGCCAGCAGCCCGAGTGATCGGAGCACAGATACGCAGTATTTT
.	TRBD1	TRBV27	TRBJ2-1	CASTGQGTDEQFF	TGTGCCAGCACGGGACAGGGTACGGATGAGCAGTTCTTC
.	TRBD1	TRBV7-6	TRBJ2-7	CASSTLDRGGEQYF	TGTGCCAGCAGCACTCTGGACAGGGGGGGCGAGCAGTACTTC
.	TRBD1	TRBV7-9	TRBJ1-4	CASRRQGSGEKLFF	TGTGCCAGCAGACGACAGGGGTCGGGCGAAAAACTGTTTTTT
.	.	TRBV7-2	TRBJ2-5	CASRSTGYGTQYF	TGTGCCAGCAGGTCGACAGGTTACGGGACCCAGTACTTC
few	TRBD1	TRBV6-1	TRBJ2-5	CASSDLQGHQETQYF	TGTGCCAGCAGTGACCTACAGGGGCACCAAGAGACCCAGTACTTC
.	TRBD1	TRBV2	TRBJ1-2	CASSEWRTGNGYTF	TGTGCCAGCAGCGAGTGGAGGACAGGGAATGGCTACACCTTC
.	TRBD1	TRBV7-2	TRBJ2-5	CASSPGQGGETQYF	TGTGCCAGCAGCCCGGGACAGGGCGGGGAGACCCAGTACTTC
.	.	TRBV5-4	TRBJ2-3	CASRYSSGSTDTQYF	TGTGCCAGCAGATACTCCTCGGGAAGCACAGATACGCAGTATTTT
.	.	TRBV21-1	TRBJ1-4	CASSKAWLGTGCGNEKLFF	TGTGCCAGCAGCAAAGCTTGGTTGGGGACAGGGTGTGGTAATGAAAAACTGTTTTTT
.	.	TRBV28	TRBJ2-7	CASSPPGEAYEQYF	TGTGCCAGCAGTCCCCCGGGAGAAGCCTACGAGCAGTACTTC
.	TRBD1	TRBV6-1	TRBJ2-7	CASRDRLSYEQYF	TGTGCCAGCCGGGACAGGCTCTCCTACGAGCAGTACTTC
.	TRBD2	TRBV9	TRBJ2-5	CASSVGVAGQETQYF	TGTGCCAGCAGCGTAGGCGTAGCGGGGCAAGAGACCCAGTACTTC
.	.	TRBV5-1	TRBJ2-5	CASSFQGGQETQYF	TGCGCCAGCAGCTTCCAGGGAGGCCAAGAGACCCAGTACTTC
.	TRBD2	TRBV2	TRBJ2-3	CASSGGGSTDTQYF	TGTGCCAGCAGTGGCGGGGGATCCACAGATACGCAGTATTTT
.	.	TRBV30	TRBJ2-1	CAWSWRGGFNEQFF	TGTGCCTGGAGTTGGAGGGGGGGCTTCAATGAGCAGTTCTTC
.	.	TRBV28	TRBJ1-2	CASSSIGRARYGYTF	TGTGCCAGCAGTTCAATAGGCAGGGCCAGATATGGCTACACCTTC
few	.	TRBV5-1	TRBJ1-2	CASSSVSGVGGYTF	TGCGCCAGCAGCTCGGTATCAGGGGTTGGCGGCTACACCTTC
.	.	TRBV5-1	TRBJ1-5	CASSWRGGDQPQHF	TGCGCCAGCAGCTGGAGAGGGGGGGATCAGCCCCAGCATTTT
.	.	TRBV2	TRBJ2-3	CASRATDTQYF	TGTGCCAGCAGGGCCACAGATACGCAGTATTTT
.	TRBD1	TRBV6-1	TRBJ1-2	CASSETGGGYGYTF	TGTGCCAGCAGTGAAACAGGGGGCGGCTATGGCTACACCTTC
.	.	TRBV5-6	TRBJ1-1	CASSSQVNTEAFF	TGTGCCAGCAGCTCGCAGGTGAACACTGAAGCTTTCTTT
.	.	TRBV5-5	TRBJ1-1	CASSGGWGRTEAFF	TGTGCCAGCAGCGGGGGGTGGGGCAGGACTGAAGCTTTCTTT
once	.	TRBV4-1	TRBJ2-5	CASSQGPGSAGETQYF	TGCGCCAGCAGCCAAGGCCCGGGATCGGCGGGGGAGACCCAGTACTTC
.	TRBD2	TRBV4-1	TRBJ2-7	CASSQWPGGAYEQYF	TGCGCCAGCAGCCAATGGCCGGGGGGGGCCTACGAGCAGTACTTC
few	TRBD1	TRBV5-6	TRBJ2-7	CASSDRVRGPSHEQYF	TGTGCCAGCAGTGACCGTGTGAGGGGGCCATCCCACGAGCAGTACTTC
.	.	TRBV10-3	TRBJ2-3	CAISESEGASDTQYF	TGTGCCATCAGTGAGTCGGAAGGGGCTTCTGATACGCAGTATTTT
.	TRBD1	TRBV29-1	TRBJ2-1	CSVGTGGSYNEQFF	TGCAGCGTTGGTACAGGGGGTTCCTACAATGAGCAGTTCTTC
.	TRBD2	TRBV9	TRBJ2-7	CASSVDLAGDYEQYF	TGTGCCAGCAGCGTAGATCTAGCGGGGGACTACGAGCAGTACTTC
.	TRBD1	TRBV11-3	TRBJ2-1	CASSLGQGAYNEQFF	TGTGCCAGCAGCTTAGGGCAGGGGGCGTACAATGAGCAGTTCTTC
.	TRBD1	TRBV29-1	TRBJ2-3	CSVERGQGTDTQYF	TGCAGCGTTGAAAGGGGACAGGGGACAGATACGCAGTATTTT
once	.	TRBV28	TRBJ1-3	CASRSTGYSGNTIYF	TGTGCCAGCAGATCAACAGGGTATTCCGGAAACACCATATATTTT